This is a list of T cell receptor beta chains from one sample in a study of OX40 agonist ivuxolimab in advanced cancers. This table comes from immunoSEQ multiplex PCR, and its TCRdb copy is limited to in-frame clones, with some not included. Found here are tens of thousands of clones, 70% to 90% of them singletons; the top ten hold under 6%. This specimen was CD4+ or CD8+ T cells sorted from blood, taken in a trial of the OX40 agonist ivuxolimab. The receptors come from an adult with an advanced solid tumor such as melanoma, head and neck, liver or kidney cancer. CDR3s include the opening cysteine and the closing phenylalanine or tryptophan. A D gene is named only where the DNA matches it firmly. A row's size may be missing; if present it is once, few, many or a size class.

J gene: TRBJ1-3
D gene: -
clone size: -
V gene: TRBV28
CDR3 protein: CASSSAQGNGNTIYF
CDR3 DNA: TGTGCCAGCAGTTCCGCTCAGGGGAACGGAAACACCATATATTTT

J gene: TRBJ2-5
D gene: -
clone size: -
V gene: TRBV20-1
CDR3 protein: CSAPKGETQYF
CDR3 DNA: TGCAGTGCTCCAAAGGGGGAGACCCAGTACTTC

J gene: TRBJ1-6
D gene: -
clone size: -
V gene: TRBV28
CDR3 protein: CASKVPSSYNSPLHF
CDR3 DNA: TGTGCCAGCAAGGTCCCCAGCTCCTATAATTCACCCCTCCACTTT

J gene: TRBJ1-2
D gene: TRBD1
clone size: -
V gene: TRBV7-9
CDR3 protein: CASSTETGGFYYGYTF
CDR3 DNA: TGTGCCAGCAGCACAGAGACAGGGGGATTTTACTATGGCTACACCTTC

J gene: TRBJ2-7
D gene: TRBD1
clone size: -
V gene: TRBV27
CDR3 protein: CASSSRTGGEQYF
CDR3 DNA: TGTGCCAGCAGTTCTAGGACAGGGGGGGAGCAGTACTTC

J gene: TRBJ1-2
D gene: -
clone size: -
V gene: TRBV30
CDR3 protein: CAWSHYASTGDYGYTF
CDR3 DNA: TGTGCCTGGAGTCACTACGCGAGCACGGGGGACTATGGCTACACCTTC

J gene: TRBJ2-1
D gene: -
clone size: -
V gene: TRBV11-2
CDR3 protein: CASSSTYNEQFF
CDR3 DNA: TGTGCCAGCAGCTCCACATACAATGAGCAGTTCTTC

J gene: TRBJ2-5
D gene: TRBD2
clone size: -
V gene: TRBV6-1
CDR3 protein: CASSKGLAGAERQETQYF
CDR3 DNA: TGTGCCAGCAGTAAAGGACTAGCGGGGGCCGAGCGCCAAGAGACCCAGTACTTC

J gene: TRBJ2-3
D gene: -
clone size: -
V gene: TRBV7-9
CDR3 protein: CASSSTADTQYF
CDR3 DNA: TGTGCCAGCAGCTCAACCGCAGATACGCAGTATTTT

J gene: TRBJ2-7
D gene: -
clone size: once
V gene: TRBV28
CDR3 protein: CASSFKGAYEQYF
CDR3 DNA: TGTGCCAGCAGTTTTAAGGGGGCCTACGAGCAGTACTTC

J gene: TRBJ2-6
D gene: -
clone size: -
V gene: TRBV5-1
CDR3 protein: CASSLAGSGANVLTF
CDR3 DNA: TGCGCCAGCAGCTTGGCAGGGTCTGGGGCCAACGTCCTGACTTTC

J gene: TRBJ2-2
D gene: -
clone size: once
V gene: TRBV5-1
CDR3 protein: CASNQGFDTGELFF
CDR3 DNA: TGCGCCAGTAACCAGGGGTTCGACACCGGGGAGCTGTTTTTT

J gene: TRBJ2-1
D gene: TRBD2
clone size: once
V gene: TRBV13
CDR3 protein: CASSPLAGGARGPYNEQFF
CDR3 DNA: TGTGCCAGCAGTCCACTAGCGGGGGGTGCACGGGGGCCCTACAATGAGCAGTTCTTC

J gene: TRBJ1-3
D gene: -
clone size: -
V gene: TRBV9
CDR3 protein: CASSQGGISGNTIYF
CDR3 DNA: TGTGCCAGCAGCCAGGGAGGGATCTCTGGAAACACCATATATTTT

J gene: TRBJ2-5
D gene: TRBD1
clone size: -
V gene: TRBV5-6
CDR3 protein: CASSSLGTGGGGETQYF
CDR3 DNA: TGTGCCAGCAGCTCTCTCGGGACAGGGGGAGGGGGAGAGACCCAGTACTTC

J gene: TRBJ1-1
D gene: TRBD1
clone size: -
V gene: TRBV10-3
CDR3 protein: CAISRTGETEAFF
CDR3 DNA: TGTGCCATCAGTAGGACAGGGGAAACTGAAGCTTTCTTT

J gene: TRBJ2-1
D gene: TRBD2
clone size: -
V gene: TRBV27
CDR3 protein: CASNHKPGLAFNEQFF
CDR3 DNA: TGTGCCAGCAACCACAAACCGGGACTAGCGTTCAATGAGCAGTTCTTC

J gene: TRBJ2-3
D gene: -
clone size: -
V gene: TRBV19
CDR3 protein: CASRQAGTDTQYF
CDR3 DNA: TGTGCCAGCCGCCAGGCGGGCACGGATACGCAGTATTTT

J gene: TRBJ1-5
D gene: TRBD1
clone size: -
V gene: TRBV7-6
CDR3 protein: CASSLGSGTGGQPQHF
CDR3 DNA: TGTGCCAGCAGCTTAGGATCCGGGACAGGGGGTCAGCCCCAGCATTTT

J gene: TRBJ2-7
D gene: TRBD2
clone size: -
V gene: TRBV2
CDR3 protein: CASSGGLAGYEQYF
CDR3 DNA: TGTGCCAGCAGTGGGGGACTAGCGGGGTACGAGCAGTACTTC